The 19 T cell receptor beta chains below all came from one sample that was sequenced in a study of blood T cells in healthy people across ages. A sample-barcoded 5' primer and a J-beta primer mix were used in a second PCR of roughly 7 to 12 cycles. TCRdb reprocessed the 5' RACE reads via MiXCR and lists one record per CDR3 protein. The top ten hold around 37% of the sample, which has about 640,000 distinct CDR3 sequences, approximately 59% seen once. The sequenced sample was blood. The source is a man in his 60s in good health.

This chain links TRBV12-3 or TRBV12-4 with TRBJ2-3; the D gene could be TRBD1 or TRBD2 (5 bases each). This CDR3 is 16 amino acids long. V lost 6 bases to trimming and J lost 0 bases, with 16 bases between them. In DNA, the CDR3 is TGTGCCAGCAGCCGAAGAGGGGTTTCTAGCACAGATACGCAGTATTTT. Translated, it gives CASSRRGVSSTDTQYF.

The chain recombines TRBV25-1 with TRBJ2-2; maybe TRBD1 (6 bases). The CDR3 length is 14 residues. The germline V gene encodes CDR1 MGHDK and CDR2 SYGVNS. V gave up 1 base and J gave up 5 bases, with 8 bases separating them. The CDR3, as DNA: TGTGCCAGCAGTGAATGGACAGAGACCGGGGAGCTGTTTTTT. Encoded protein: CASSEWTETGELFF.

The chain combines TRBV5-1 with TRBJ2-5; 7 bases line up with TRBD1. The CDR3 is 15 amino acids. In germline, CDR1 is SGHRS, CDR2 YFSETQ. Trimming took 5 bases from V and 5 from J; bases not matched to a gene: 12. The CDR3 is CASREMGQPKETQYF. CDR3 nucleotide sequence: TGCGCCAGCAGAGAAATGGGACAGCCTAAGGAGACCCAGTACTTC.

This clonotype was detected a few times. This sequence may be a read error, since a much larger clone differs from it by one base. The genes are TRBV7-2 and TRBJ2-1, with TRBD1 identical over 7 bases. The last part of the DNA fits TRBJ2-7 better; the J call may be wrong. The CDR3 covers 15 residues. The germline gives CDR1 SGHTA, CDR2 FQGNSA. This CDR3 reads CASSSAGGTYNEQYF. The CDR3 DNA is TGTGCCAGCAGCTCGGCAGGGGGAACCTACAATGAGCAGTACTTC.

The chain has TRBV21-1 and TRBJ2-7. TRBV21-1 is an annotated pseudogene. The CDR3 sequence is 15 residues long. The CDR3 DNA follows: TGTGCCAGCGGAACAGTGTGGAGCCATAGGTACGAGCAGTACTTC. Translating gives CASGTVWSHRYEQYF.

This clonotype was seen repeatedly, ten times or more. This rearrangement joins TRBV11-3 to TRBJ2-5; D call uncertain. The V gene lost 6 bases and the J gene lost 0 bases, with 8 bases spanning the gap. The CDR3 is made up of 13 amino acids. Germline V gene sequence: CDR1 SGHNT, CDR2 YENEEA. The CDR3 DNA follows: TGTGCCAGCAGACGGAAGAACCAAGAGACCCAGTACTTC. Amino acid sequence: CASRRKNQETQYF.

The chain combines TRBV5-1 with TRBJ1-1; maybe TRBD1 (6 bases). The CDR3 totals 16 residues. Germline V gene data show CDR1 as SGHRS and CDR2 as YFSETQ. The V gene lost 2 bases and the J gene lost 0 bases, with 14 bases spanning the gap. The CDR3 DNA reads as TGCGCCAGCAGCTTCTACATGACAGGTATGAACACTGAAGCTTTCTTT. This sequence encodes CASSFYMTGMNTEAFF.

The chain carries TRBV12-3 or TRBV12-4 and TRBJ2-1, with 11 bases matching TRBD1. With 7 bases clipped from V and 8 bases from J, the junction kept 4 bases outside the gene matches. The CDR3 is 13 residues long. The CDR3 region has the DNA TGTGCCAGCAAATGGACAGGGGGCCATGAGCAGTTCTTC. Amino acids: CASKWTGGHEQFF.

This clonotype came up once. The rearrangement uses TRBV7-9 and TRBJ2-7; perhaps D is TRBD1 or TRBD2 (5 bases each). Trimming took off 5 bases at V and 1 base at J, with 15 bases between the two ends. Germline lookup yields CDR1 SEHNR and CDR2 FQNEAQ (reference sequence). The CDR3 runs to 15 residues. As DNA, the CDR3 is TGTGCCAGCAGCGACGGGACCAACCTTTCCTACGAGCAGTACTTC. Encoded protein: CASSDGTNLSYEQYF.

To note about this clonotype: The junction differs from germline at one of its ends, possibly a read error. CDR3 bases: TGTGTCAGCAGCTCCATCCCGGGGCAGGGAGCCCCTAATGAGCAGTTCTTC. It codes for CVSSSIPGQGAPNEQFF. V usage is TRBV12-3 or TRBV12-4 and J usage is TRBJ2-1; D may be TRBD1 or TRBD2 (5 bases each). CDR3 length: 17 amino acids.

This clonotype has only a few counts. The chain has TRBV20-1 and TRBJ2-4, with 8 positions matching TRBD1. The J call may be faulty, since TRBJ2-5 better matches the DNA end. CDR3 size: 15 residues. CDR1 and CDR2 (germline): DFQATT, SNEGSKA (reference sequence). CDR3 coding DNA: TGCAGTGCCCCCGAGGGGACAGGAAAAAAAGAGACCCAGTACTTC. This codes for CSAPEGTGKKETQYF.

The rearrangement links TRBV29-1 to TRBJ2-4; TRBD2 matches at 8 bases. The J call is uncertain, as TRBJ2-7 better fits the DNA end. The CDR3 extends over 13 amino acids. CDR1 is SQVTM, CDR2 ANQGSEA, per germline. The CDR3 DNA sequence: TGCAGCGTTGCGGGGACTAGTAACTACGAGCAGTACTTC. Amino acid sequence: CSVAGTSNYEQYF.

The V call is TRBV7-2, the J call TRBJ1-1; possibly TRBD1 for D (5 bases). The V gene lost 5 bases and the J gene lost 7 bases, with 11 bases spanning the gap. Germline loops: CDR1 SGHTA, CDR2 FQGNSA. The CDR3 totals 12 residues. CDR3 DNA: TGTGCCAGCAGCGTGATGGGGCTTGAAGCTTTCTTT. Protein: CASSVMGLEAFF.

This rearrangement joins TRBV12-3 or TRBV12-4 to TRBJ2-7; D gene unclear. This CDR3 spans 12 amino acids. V lost 2 bases, J lost 5 bases, and 7 bases lay in between. CDR3 DNA sequence: TGTGCCAGCAGTTTATATCCAAACGAGCAGTACTTC. It specifies CASSLYPNEQYF.

This clonotype was recorded at least ten times. V gene TRBV10-1 combines with J gene TRBJ1-6; possibly TRBD1 for D (5 bases). The germline gives CDR1 WNHNN, CDR2 SYGVQD (reference sequence). The V end was cut by 3 bases, the J end by 7 bases, with 7 bases between. This CDR3 comprises 13 residues. CDR3 residues: CASSEQENSPLHF. The CDR3 DNA follows: TGCGCCAGCAGTGAACAGGAAAATTCACCCCTCCACTTT.

This clonotype was recorded once. The chain is built from TRBV6-2 or TRBV6-3 and TRBJ2-1; D is perhaps TRBD2 (5 bases). TRBJ2-7 explains the end of the DNA better; the J call may be wrong. The V gene's germline CDR1 is MNHEY and CDR2 SVGEGT. CDR3 length: 13 residues. CDR3: CASTSGAYNEQYF. The CDR3, as DNA: TGTGCCAGCACCAGCGGCGCCTACAATGAGCAGTACTTC.

This clonotype was found a few times. The junction does not match germline at one end; this may be a read error. The chain links TRBV27 to TRBJ2-1; TRBD1 aligns across 8 bases. This CDR3 contains 16 residues. Germline CDR1 reads MNHEY; CDR2 reads SMNVEV (reference sequence). CDR3 coding DNA: TGTGCCTGCAGTCCAGGACAGGGAAGAGGTTCAAATGAGCAGTTCTTC. Its protein is CACSPGQGRGSNEQFF.

In its sample, this clonotype was seen a few times. V usage is TRBV29-1 and J usage is TRBJ1-1; weak D call: TRBD1 (5 bases). V was clipped by 8 bases and J by 1 base, with 14 bases between them. The V gene's germline CDR1 is SQVTM and CDR2 ANQGSEA. The CDR3 consists of 13 residues. CDR3 sequence: CSTRLGENTEAFF. CDR3 nucleotides: TGCAGCACCCGACTAGGGGAGAACACTGAAGCTTTCTTT.

V and J are TRBV15 and TRBJ2-7; no firm D call. The germline V and J ends were trimmed by 1 base and 0 bases, with 4 bases remaining between them. Germline values: CDR1 LNHNV, CDR2 YYDKDF (reference sequence). The CDR3 totals 13 residues. The CDR3 DNA reads TGTGCCACCAGCAGAGTTGCCTCCTACGAGCAGTACTTC. Translating it yields CATSRVASYEQYF.